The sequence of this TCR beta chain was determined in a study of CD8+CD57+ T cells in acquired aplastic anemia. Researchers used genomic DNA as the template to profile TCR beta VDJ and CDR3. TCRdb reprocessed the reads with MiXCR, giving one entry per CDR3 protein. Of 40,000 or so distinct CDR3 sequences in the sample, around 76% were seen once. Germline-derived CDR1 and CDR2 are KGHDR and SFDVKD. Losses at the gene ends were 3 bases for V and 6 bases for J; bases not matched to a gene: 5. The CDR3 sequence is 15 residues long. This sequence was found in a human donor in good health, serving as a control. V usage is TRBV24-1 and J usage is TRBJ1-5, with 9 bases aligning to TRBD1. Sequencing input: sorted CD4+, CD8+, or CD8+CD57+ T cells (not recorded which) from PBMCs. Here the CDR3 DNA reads TGTGCCACCAGTGATGAGGACAGGGGCGGTCAGCCCCAGCATTTT. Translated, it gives CATSDEDRGGQPQHF.